The 14 T cell receptor beta chains listed next were all sequenced from one sample in a study of control samples from healthy donors and cancer patients. TCRdb's copy holds only in-frame clones and misses some; the assay was immunoSEQ multiplex PCR. Among about 120,000 clones listed, about nine tenths were seen once. Sequenced material: blood. Every receptor here comes from a middle-aged man in good health.

The chain joins TRBV4-1 to TRBJ2-1; D perhaps matches TRBD2 (5 bases). Trimming took off 1 base at V and 9 bases at J, with 10 bases between the two ends. CDR3 size: 13 residues. Looked up from germline, CDR1 is MGHRA and CDR2 is YSYEKL. The CDR3 region has the DNA TGCGCCAGCAGCCAAGCCCCCCGGGGTGAGCAGTTCTTC. Translating gives CASSQAPRGEQFF.

The gene calls are TRBV19 and TRBJ1-5, with D hard to call. CDR1 is LNHDA, CDR2 SQIVND, per germline (reference sequence). V was trimmed by 5 bases and J by 0 bases, leaving 11 bases between them. CDR3 length equals 15 residues. In DNA, the CDR3 is TGTGCCAGTAGTGTCTGGGCGGCTAGCAATCAGCCCCAGCATTTT. Translated, it gives CASSVWAASNQPQHF.

V is TRBV24-1 and J is TRBJ2-3, with D possibly TRBD1 on 6 matching bases. Trimming took 9 bases from V and 4 from J, leaving 16 bases between them. Germline-derived CDR1 and CDR2 are KGHDR and SFDVKD. The CDR3 is 14 residues long. The CDR3 is CATSGDKYADTQYF. For the CDR3, the DNA is TGTGCCACCTCCGGGGACAAATACGCAGATACGCAGTATTTT.

The V gene is TRBV6-6, the J gene TRBJ1-6; D not resolved. Germline loops: CDR1 MNHNY, CDR2 SVGAGI (reference sequence). V gave up 8 bases and J gave up 10 bases, with 12 bases separating them. The CDR3 sequence is 12 residues long. The DNA for the CDR3 is TGTGCCAGCTCCCTCAAAGGATCACCCCTCCACTTT. Translating it yields CASSLKGSPLHF.

This chain links TRBV5-6 with TRBJ2-7; TRBD1 agrees at 8 bases. This CDR3 contains 14 residues. Trimming cost V 4 bases and J 3 bases; bases outside gene matches: 6. Germline V gene data show CDR1 as SGHDT and CDR2 as YYEEEE. The CDR3 region is CASSLGQGNYEQYF. CDR3 nucleotide sequence: TGTGCCAGCAGCCTTGGACAGGGAAACTACGAGCAGTACTTC.

The gene calls are TRBV11-2 and TRBJ1-1; 7 bases map to TRBD1. This CDR3 comprises 13 residues. Per germline, CDR1 SGHAT and CDR2 FQNNGV. Trimming at V came to 5 bases and at J to 1 base, leaving 1 base not matched to a gene. The CDR3 nucleotides are TGTGCCAGCAGCCGGGACAGGAACACTGAAGCTTTCTTT. Its translation is CASSRDRNTEAFF. The full variable domain, in which reference TRBV11-2 and TRBJ1-1 provide the parts outside the CDR3, is EAGVAQSPRYKIIEKRQSVAFWCNPISGHATLYWYQQILGQGPKLLIQFQNNGVVDDSQLPKDRFSAERLKGVDSTLKIQPAKLEDSAVYLCASSRDRNTEAFFGQGTRLTVV.

This chain connects TRBV2 to TRBJ2-1; D perhaps matches TRBD2 (6 bases). This CDR3 is 13 amino acids long. Trimming shortened V by 6 bases and J by 0 bases, and 6 bases separated the two germline ends. In germline, CDR1 is SNHLY, CDR2 FYNNEI. The DNA of the CDR3 is TGTGCCAGCAGCGGGAGCTCCTACAATGAGCAGTTCTTC. It is translated as CASSGSSYNEQFF.

The J gene is TRBJ1-1, the V gene TRBV14; no clear D gene. V shed 9 bases and J shed 1 base, with 12 bases lying between them. The CDR3 length is 13 residues. CDR1 is SGHDN and CDR2 is FVKESK in the germline V gene. CDR3 bases: TGTGCCAGTATCAGGTCAGGGAACACTGAAGCTTTCTTT. It specifies CASIRSGNTEAFF.

The rearrangement links TRBV9 to TRBJ2-1; unclear D gene. CDR3 length equals 15 residues. Germline values: CDR1 SGDLS, CDR2 YYNGEE. With 0 bases removed from V and 0 bases from J, the gap between germline ends came to 7 bases. The CDR3 reads CASSVGSLSYNEQFF. In DNA, the CDR3 is TGTGCCAGCAGCGTAGGTTCCCTCTCCTACAATGAGCAGTTCTTC. Full variable domain (rest looked up from reference TRBV9 and TRBJ2-1): DSGVTQTPKHLITATGQRVTLRCSPRSGDLSVYWYQQSLDQGLQFLIQYYNGEERAKGNILERFSAQQFPDLHSELNLSSLELGDSALYFCASSVGSLSYNEQFFGPGTRLTVL.

The CDR3 protein is CASSGQGNSPLHF. CDR3 DNA sequence: TGTGCCAGCAGTGGACAGGGGAACTCACCCCTCCACTTT. The rearrangement links TRBV2 to TRBJ1-6, with TRBD1 identical over 8 bases. Germline V gives CDR1 SNHLY, CDR2 FYNNEI. CDR3 length: 13 residues. The V and J ends lost 4 bases and 10 bases, in that order; junction bases with no gene match: 3.

The chain links TRBV7-3 to TRBJ2-2; TRBD1 matches at 11 bases. CDR3 length equals 16 residues. Germline-derived CDR1 and CDR2 are SGHTA and FQGTGA. V was clipped by 5 bases and J by 5 bases; unmatched bases: 7. The CDR3 protein is CASSHGQGAKTGELFF. The DNA of the CDR3 is TGTGCCAGCAGCCATGGACAGGGGGCCAAGACCGGGGAGCTGTTTTTT.

This clone was counted only a few times. The chain combines TRBV30 with TRBJ2-7, with a tentative D call TRBD2 (5 bases). This CDR3 has 11 amino acids. Trimming removed 7 bases from V and 3 bases from J, with 10 bases in between. Germline assignment: CDR1 GTSNPN and CDR2 SVGIG (reference sequence). The CDR3 DNA sequence: TGTGCCTCCTACCGGGGCTACGAGCAGTACTTC. Its protein product is CASYRGYEQYF.

The chain links TRBV27 to TRBJ2-2, with D perhaps matching TRBD1 or TRBD2 (5 bases each). Germline V gives CDR1 MNHEY, CDR2 SMNVEV (reference sequence). The CDR3 has 12 residues. Trimming removed 10 bases at V and 7 bases at J, with 13 bases between. The CDR3 DNA reads as TGTGCCACAGGGAGTCTCTACGGGGAGCTGTTTTTT. As protein: CATGSLYGELFF.

The chain is built from TRBV10-3 and TRBJ1-5, with unresolved D. The CDR3 sequence is 13 residues long. Germline CDR1 ENHRY, CDR2 SYGVKD. V lost 1 base and J lost 2, with 3 bases in between. CDR3 nucleotides: TGTGCCATCAGTGAGTTGGGCAATCAGCCCCAGCATTTT. It specifies CAISELGNQPQHF.